This passage covers 27 T cell receptor beta chains from one sample sequenced in a study of cytomegalovirus exposure and HLA in healthy donors. Vbeta (60) and Jbeta (13) primers were used in the PCR. Assay used: immunoSEQ multiplex PCR; TCRdb lists only in-frame clones, some missing. The sample has more than 60,000 clones, around 77% seen once. Source material: PBMCs. The origin of the receptors is a male donor in good health and CMV-seropositive.

The V gene is TRBV29-1, the J gene TRBJ1-1, with TRBD1 matching 9 bases. Per germline, CDR1 SQVTM and CDR2 ANQGSEA. Trimming at V came to 4 bases and at J to 4 bases, leaving 19 bases not matched to a gene. The CDR3 runs to 18 residues. The CDR3 reads CSVVPTGQGIWAGTEAFF. The CDR3 DNA reads as TGCAGCGTTGTCCCTACGGGACAGGGAATTTGGGCGGGCACTGAAGCTTTCTTT.

The rearrangement uses TRBV7-8 and TRBJ2-7; D might be TRBD1 (5 bases). The V gene lost 1 base and the J gene lost 5 bases, with 6 bases spanning the gap. Germline assignment: CDR1 SGHVS and CDR2 FQNEAQ. The CDR3 totals 12 residues. CDR3 sequence (DNA): TGTGCCAGCAGCTTAGAACAGGACGAGCAGTACTTC. Residues: CASSLEQDEQYF. Complete variable domain (other parts from reference TRBV7-8 and TRBJ2-7): GAGVSQSPRYKVAKRGQDVALRCDPISGHVSLFWYQQALGQGPEFLTYFQNEAQLDKSGLPSDRFFAERPEGSVSTLKIQRTQQEDSAVYLCASSLEQDEQYFGPGTRLTVT.

This clone showed up just a few times. The rearrangement joins TRBV6-1 to TRBJ2-1; TRBD1 matches at 8 bases. The CDR3 is 15 amino acids. The germline V gene encodes CDR1 MNHNS and CDR2 SASEGT. J lost 4 bases, V lost 6 bases, and 8 bases had no gene match. In nucleotides, the CDR3 is TGTGCCAGCAGGGCAGGGGGCTCCGGATACAATGAGCAGTTCTTC. Translated, it gives CASRAGGSGYNEQFF.

The rearrangement joins TRBV28 to TRBJ2-7; the match to TRBD1 covers 10 bases. J was trimmed by 1 base and V by 6 bases; bases with no gene match: 3. Germline V gene lookup returns CDR1 MDHEN and CDR2 SYDVKM. CDR3 size: 14 residues. The DNA for the CDR3 is TGTGCCAGCAGCCCGGACAGGGGGTCCTACGAGCAGTACTTC. Protein product: CASSPDRGSYEQYF.

The chain couples TRBV9 to TRBJ2-5, with D possibly matching TRBD2 (6 bases). The germline V gene has CDR1 SGDLS and CDR2 YYNGEE. CDR3 length: 14 residues. The ends were cut back, 0 bases at V and 5 bases at J, with 11 bases in the middle. CDR3 nucleotide sequence: TGTGCCAGCAGCGTAGGGGGGGAATTGGAGACCCAGTACTTC. Its protein product is CASSVGGELETQYF.

A remark on this clone: The same CDR3 can be traced to other DNA sequences in this sample. This chain links TRBV6-5 with TRBJ2-7; 9 bases are a match to TRBD1. The V and J ends lost 5 bases and 3 bases, in that order; junction bases with no gene match: 5. The germline V gene has CDR1 MNHEY and CDR2 SVGAGI. CDR3 length: 14 residues. CDR3 amino acids: CASSPPDRGYEQYF. CDR3 nucleotides: TGTGCCAGCAGTCCCCCGGACAGGGGCTACGAGCAGTACTTC.

V is TRBV7-9 and J is TRBJ1-2; possibly TRBD1 for D (6 bases). V dropped 6 bases and J dropped 8 bases, with 19 bases sitting between them. In germline, CDR1 is SEHNR, CDR2 FQNEAQ (reference sequence). The CDR3 loop spans 14 amino acids. CDR3 amino acids: CASRKGGGTQGYTF. The CDR3, as DNA: TGTGCCAGCAGGAAGGGAGGGGGGACACAGGGCTACACCTTC.

This clone has just a few counts. The rearrangement links TRBV28 to TRBJ1-1, with 8 bases aligning to TRBD1. CDR1 MDHEN and CDR2 SYDVKM come from the germline V gene. J was trimmed by 0 bases and V by 6 bases; bases with no gene match: 6. CDR3 length equals 15 residues. The CDR3: CASRDWTGMNTEAFF. CDR3 coding DNA: TGTGCCAGCAGGGATTGGACAGGGATGAACACTGAAGCTTTCTTT.

This clone has just one count. The chain combines TRBV21-1 with TRBJ1-2; whether TRBD1, the table's D call, matches the DNA was not checked. TRBV21-1 corresponds to a pseudogene. This CDR3 is built from 17 residues. The CDR3, as DNA: TGTGCCAGCAGCAAAGCCGGGACAGGGGGCGCGTACTATGGCTACACCTTC. Protein sequence: CASSKAGTGGAYYGYTF.

The rearrangement uses TRBV30 and TRBJ2-3, with 8 bases fitting TRBD2. Per germline, CDR1 GTSNPN and CDR2 SVGIG (reference sequence). V lost 2 bases, J lost 6 bases, and 7 bases stayed unmatched. The CDR3 consists of 14 residues. The CDR3 DNA sequence: TGTGCCTGGAGTTCCCGGGGGGGTTCTGATACGCAGTATTTT. It codes for CAWSSRGGSDTQYF.

The chain combines TRBV14 with TRBJ1-5; D may be TRBD1 (5 bases). Trimming pared 1 base from V and 3 bases from J, leaving 7 bases between. From germline, CDR1 is SGHDN and CDR2 FVKESK. CDR3 length: 14 residues. CDR3 nucleotides: TGTGCCAGCAGCCAAGCAGGGTACAATCAGCCCCAGCATTTT. This sequence encodes CASSQAGYNQPQHF.

The chain has TRBV27 and TRBJ2-2; 7 bases align to TRBD2. With 6 bases clipped from V and 5 bases from J, the junction kept 3 bases outside the gene matches. CDR1 is MNHEY, CDR2 SMNVEV, per germline (reference sequence). This CDR3 is built from 13 residues. The CDR3 region has the DNA TGTGCCAGCAGCTGGGGGGGGACCGGGGAGCTGTTTTTT. Translating gives CASSWGGTGELFF.

As to this clone: At one end the junction does not follow the germline gene, possibly because of a read error. The J gene is TRBJ1-1, the V gene TRBV28; TRBD1 agrees at 9 bases. The germline V gene has CDR1 MDHEN and CDR2 SYDVKM. The CDR3 length is 15 residues. CDR3 sequence: CASNLQGALNTEAFF. DNA of the CDR3: TGTGCCAGCAATTTACAGGGGGCCCTGAACACTGAAGCTTTCTTT. The whole variable domain, remainder taken from reference TRBV28 and TRBJ1-1, is DVKVTQSSRYLVKRTGEKVFLECVQDMDHENMFWYRQDPGLGLRLIYFSYDVKMKEKGDIPEGYSVSREKKERFSLILESASTNQTSMYLCASNLQGALNTEAFFGQGTRLTVV.

The V gene is TRBV6-5, the J gene TRBJ1-4, with D possibly matching TRBD1 (6 bases). The CDR3 totals 14 residues. Germline loops: CDR1 MNHEY, CDR2 SVGAGI. Trimming cost V 6 bases and J 5 bases, with 13 bases left between them. The CDR3 sequence: CASRPDRRNEKLFF. CDR3 nucleotides: TGTGCCAGCAGACCCGACAGGAGGAATGAAAAACTGTTTTTT.

V and J are TRBV19 and TRBJ1-1; D possibly corresponds to TRBD1 (5 bases). Trimming removed 1 base at V and 4 bases at J, with 10 bases between. CDR1 is LNHDA, CDR2 SQIVND, per germline (reference sequence). This CDR3 has 14 amino acids. For the CDR3, the DNA is TGTGCCAGTAGTATAGTGACTGGGGCCACTGAAGCTTTCTTT. Encoded protein: CASSIVTGATEAFF.

The CDR3 sequence: CATSGGQGAGEKLFF. The CDR3 DNA reads as TGTGCCACCAGCGGCGGACAGGGTGCCGGCGAAAAACTGTTTTTT. The rearrangement joins TRBV15 to TRBJ1-4; 8 bases map to TRBD1. The J segment lost 8 bases and the V segment lost 5 bases, leaving 10 bases of the junction unmatched. The CDR3 has 15 residues. Looked up from germline, CDR1 is LNHNV and CDR2 is YYDKDF (reference sequence).

This clone occurred a few times. The V call is TRBV2, the J call TRBJ2-2; D is perhaps TRBD2 (5 bases). The CDR3 is made up of 14 amino acids. Germline loops: CDR1 SNHLY, CDR2 FYNNEI. V was trimmed by 3 bases and J by 3 bases, leaving 8 bases between them. The CDR3 loop reads CASSERVYTGELFF. The CDR3 DNA follows: TGTGCCAGCAGTGAGAGGGTTTACACCGGGGAGCTGTTTTTT.

The chain joins TRBV27 to TRBJ1-3; possible D gene TRBD1, 6 bases. This CDR3 region has 18 residues. Trimming took off 11 bases at V and 8 bases at J, with 34 bases between the two ends. CDR1 is MNHEY, CDR2 SMNVEV, per germline (reference sequence). The CDR3 DNA reads as TGTGCCCCACCGGGCGGTGGAAACGGAAGGGACAACTCGGACACCATATATTTT. Translated, it gives CAPPGGGNGRDNSDTIYF.

This clone was counted a few times. The chain carries TRBV11-2 and TRBJ2-5; TRBD2 might be the D (5 bases). Gene TRBJ2-7 matches the end of the DNA better, so the J call may be wrong. CDR1 SGHAT and CDR2 FQNNGV come from the germline V gene. The CDR3 extends over 16 amino acids. CDR3 amino acids: CASSQGRRATTYEQYF. The DNA of the CDR3 is TGTGCCAGCAGCCAAGGTAGGCGGGCAACAACCTACGAGCAGTACTTC.

V and J are TRBV5-1 and TRBJ2-3, with 8 bases that match TRBD1. The CDR3 contains 15 residues. CDR1 and CDR2 from the germline V gene are SGHRS and YFSETQ. The V gene end was trimmed by 4 bases and the J gene end by 4 bases; junction bases not matched to a gene: 8. CDR3 protein: CASSHGQGEPDTQYF. The CDR3 DNA reads TGCGCCAGCAGCCATGGACAGGGCGAGCCAGATACGCAGTATTTT.

The V call is TRBV5-6, the J call TRBJ1-4, with D possibly matching TRBD1 (5 bases). Trimming stripped 4 bases from V and 2 bases from J, with 12 bases between. This CDR3 spans 15 amino acids. Per germline, CDR1 SGHDT and CDR2 YYEEEE. CDR3 sequence (DNA): TGTGCCAGCAGCCCCCGGGACTTCACTAATGAAAAACTGTTTTTT. Translated, it gives CASSPRDFTNEKLFF.

V usage is TRBV2 and J usage is TRBJ2-1; D possibly corresponds to TRBD2 (5 bases). Deletions cut 6 bases from V and 4 bases from J, with 7 bases between. The CDR3 covers 12 residues. Germline-derived CDR1 and CDR2 are SNHLY and FYNNEI. The CDR3 protein is CASRGEYNEQFF. The CDR3 nucleotides are TGTGCCAGCAGGGGAGAGTACAATGAGCAGTTCTTC.

The CDR3 coding sequence is TGTGCCAGCAGCTTAGCGAAGGAGGGGTACTCTGGAAACACCATATATTTT. Its protein is CASSLAKEGYSGNTIYF. The chain joins TRBV7-9 to TRBJ1-3, with D possibly matching TRBD1 (5 bases). Germline values: CDR1 SEHNR, CDR2 FQNEAQ (reference sequence). The CDR3 spans 17 residues. V was clipped by 0 bases and J by 0 bases, with 12 bases between them.

The chain couples TRBV11-2 to TRBJ1-1; 11 nucleotides align to TRBD1. The CDR3 has 18 amino acids. The germline CDR1 and CDR2 sequences are SGHAT and FQNNGV. The V and J ends lost 0 bases and 5 bases, in that order; junction bases with no gene match: 11. CDR3 sequence (DNA): TGTGCCAGCAGCTTAGAGCTGAGGACAGGGGGCGCGGAGACTGAAGCTTTCTTT. Amino acid sequence: CASSLELRTGGAETEAFF.

The chain carries TRBV4-3 and TRBJ1-3; 8 bases line up with TRBD1. Germline V gene data show CDR1 as LGHNA and CDR2 as YSLEER. The V gene end was trimmed by 2 bases and the J gene end by 0 bases; junction bases not matched to a gene: 9. The CDR3 has 18 amino acids. This CDR3 reads CASSQQLLTGGSGNTIYF. DNA for the CDR3: TGCGCCAGCAGCCAACAACTACTTACAGGGGGCTCTGGAAACACCATATATTTT.

This chain links TRBV28 with TRBJ2-7, with unresolved D. Trimming shortened V by 3 bases and J by 3 bases, and 9 bases separated the two germline ends. Germline V gene sequence: CDR1 MDHEN, CDR2 SYDVKM. This CDR3 comprises 13 residues. As DNA, the CDR3 is TGTGCCAGCAGTTTGGCAGGCTTCTACGAGCAGTACTTC. Translation: CASSLAGFYEQYF.

V gene TRBV19 combines with J gene TRBJ1-5; D remains unclear. In germline, CDR1 is LNHDA, CDR2 SQIVND (reference sequence). The ends were cut back, 2 bases at V and 0 bases at J, with 8 bases in the middle. The CDR3 runs to 15 residues. The CDR3 protein is CASSIKEISNQPQHF. CDR3 DNA sequence: TGTGCCAGTAGTATAAAAGAGATTAGCAATCAGCCCCAGCATTTT.